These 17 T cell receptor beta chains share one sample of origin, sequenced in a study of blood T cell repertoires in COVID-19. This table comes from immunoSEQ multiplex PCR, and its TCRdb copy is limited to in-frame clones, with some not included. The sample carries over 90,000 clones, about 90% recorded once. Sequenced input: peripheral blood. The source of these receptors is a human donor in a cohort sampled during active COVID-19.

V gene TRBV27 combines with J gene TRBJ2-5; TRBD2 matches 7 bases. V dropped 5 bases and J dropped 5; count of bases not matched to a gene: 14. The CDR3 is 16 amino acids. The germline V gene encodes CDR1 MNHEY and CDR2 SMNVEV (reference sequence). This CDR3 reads CASSPLGAGVRETQYF. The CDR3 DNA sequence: TGTGCCAGCAGTCCGCTTGGGGCGGGAGTTAGGGAGACCCAGTACTTC.

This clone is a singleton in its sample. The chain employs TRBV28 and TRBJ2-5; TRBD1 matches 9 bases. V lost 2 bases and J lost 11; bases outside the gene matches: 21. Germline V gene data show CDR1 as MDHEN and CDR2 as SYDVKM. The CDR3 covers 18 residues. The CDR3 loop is CASSLPTADRGAGREQYF. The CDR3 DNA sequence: TGTGCCAGCAGTTTACCAACCGCAGACAGGGGGGCTGGAAGGGAGCAGTACTTC.

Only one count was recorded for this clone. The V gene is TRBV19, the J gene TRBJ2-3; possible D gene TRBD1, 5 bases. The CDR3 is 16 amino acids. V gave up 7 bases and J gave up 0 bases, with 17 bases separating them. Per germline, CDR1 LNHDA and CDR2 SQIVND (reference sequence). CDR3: CASKAREFASTDTQYF. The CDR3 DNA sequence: TGTGCCAGTAAGGCCAGGGAATTTGCTAGCACAGATACGCAGTATTTT.

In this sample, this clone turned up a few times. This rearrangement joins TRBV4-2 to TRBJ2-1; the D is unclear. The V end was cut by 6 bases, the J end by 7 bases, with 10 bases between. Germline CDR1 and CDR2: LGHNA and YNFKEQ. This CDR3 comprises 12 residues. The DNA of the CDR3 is TGTGCCAGCAGGGAGCCCCCGAATGAGCAGTTCTTC. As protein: CASREPPNEQFF.

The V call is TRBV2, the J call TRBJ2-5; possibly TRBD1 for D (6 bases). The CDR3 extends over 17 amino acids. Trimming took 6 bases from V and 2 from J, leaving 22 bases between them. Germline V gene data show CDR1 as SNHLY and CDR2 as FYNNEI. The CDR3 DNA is TGTGCCAGCAGGAGATTTACAGGGTTCGGACGGCAAGAGACCCAGTACTTC. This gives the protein CASRRFTGFGRQETQYF. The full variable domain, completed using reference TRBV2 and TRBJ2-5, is EPEVTQTPSHQVTQMGQEVILRCVPISNHLYFYWYRQILGQKVEFLVSFYNNEISEKSEIFDDQFSVERPDGSNFTLKIRSTKLEDSAMYFCASRRFTGFGRQETQYFGPGTRLLVL.

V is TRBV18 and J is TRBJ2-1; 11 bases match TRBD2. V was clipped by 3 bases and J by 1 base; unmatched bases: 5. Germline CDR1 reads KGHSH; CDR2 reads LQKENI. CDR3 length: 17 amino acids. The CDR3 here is CASSPGIAGGSYNEQFF. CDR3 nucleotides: TGTGCCAGCTCACCTGGAATAGCGGGGGGGTCCTACAATGAGCAGTTCTTC.

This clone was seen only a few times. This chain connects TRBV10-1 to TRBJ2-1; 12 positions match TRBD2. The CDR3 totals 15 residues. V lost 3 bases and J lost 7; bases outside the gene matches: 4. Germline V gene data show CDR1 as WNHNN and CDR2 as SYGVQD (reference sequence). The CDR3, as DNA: TGCGCCAGCAGTGATGGTGGGACTAGCGGGAATGAGCAGTTCTTC. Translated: CASSDGGTSGNEQFF.

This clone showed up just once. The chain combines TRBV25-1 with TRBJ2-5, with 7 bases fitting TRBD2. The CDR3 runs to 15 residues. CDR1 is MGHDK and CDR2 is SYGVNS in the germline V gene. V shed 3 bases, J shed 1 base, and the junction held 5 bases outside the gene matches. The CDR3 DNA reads TGTGCCAGCAGTGAGGTCCCTAGCGGCCAAGAGACCCAGTACTTC. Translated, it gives CASSEVPSGQETQYF.

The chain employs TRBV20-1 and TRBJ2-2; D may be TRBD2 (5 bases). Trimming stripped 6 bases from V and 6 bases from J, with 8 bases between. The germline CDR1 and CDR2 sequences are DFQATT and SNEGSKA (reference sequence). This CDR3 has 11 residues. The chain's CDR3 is CSAGRAGELFF. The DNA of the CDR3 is TGCAGTGCCGGGCGGGCCGGGGAGCTGTTTTTT.

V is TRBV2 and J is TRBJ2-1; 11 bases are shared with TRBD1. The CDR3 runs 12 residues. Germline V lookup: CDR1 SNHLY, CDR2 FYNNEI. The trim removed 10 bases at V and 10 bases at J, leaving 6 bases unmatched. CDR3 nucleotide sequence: TGTGCCAACTCCCGGGACAGGGGGGAGCAGTTCTTC. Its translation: CANSRDRGEQFF. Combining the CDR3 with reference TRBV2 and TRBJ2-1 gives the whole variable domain EPEVTQTPSHQVTQMGQEVILRCVPISNHLYFYWYRQILGQKVEFLVSFYNNEISEKSEIFDDQFSVERPDGSNFTLKIRSTKLEDSAMYFCANSRDRGEQFFGPGTRLTVL.

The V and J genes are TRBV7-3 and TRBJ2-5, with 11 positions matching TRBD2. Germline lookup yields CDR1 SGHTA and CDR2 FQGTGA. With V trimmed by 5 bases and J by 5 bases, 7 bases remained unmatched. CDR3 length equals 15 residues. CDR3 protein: CASSVSGGAWETQYF. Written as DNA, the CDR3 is TGTGCCAGCAGCGTTAGCGGGGGGGCATGGGAGACCCAGTACTTC. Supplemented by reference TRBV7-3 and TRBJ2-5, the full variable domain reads GAGVSQTPSNKVTEKGKYVELRCDPISGHTALYWYRQSLGQGPEFLIYFQGTGAADDSGLPNDRFFAVRPEGSVSTLKIQRTERGDSAVYLCASSVSGGAWETQYFGPGTRLLVL.

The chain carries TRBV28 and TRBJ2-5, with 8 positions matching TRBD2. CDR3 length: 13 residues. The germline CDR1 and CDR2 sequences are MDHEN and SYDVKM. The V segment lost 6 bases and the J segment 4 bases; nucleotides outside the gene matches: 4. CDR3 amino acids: CASSGLAPETQYF. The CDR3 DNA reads TGTGCCAGCAGCGGACTAGCCCCAGAGACCCAGTACTTC.

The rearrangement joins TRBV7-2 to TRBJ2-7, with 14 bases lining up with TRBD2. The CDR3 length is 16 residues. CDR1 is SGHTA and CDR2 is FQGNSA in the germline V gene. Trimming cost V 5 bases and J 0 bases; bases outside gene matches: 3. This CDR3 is CASSPGTSGGSYEQYF. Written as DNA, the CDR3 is TGTGCCAGCAGCCCGGGGACTAGCGGGGGCTCCTACGAGCAGTACTTC.

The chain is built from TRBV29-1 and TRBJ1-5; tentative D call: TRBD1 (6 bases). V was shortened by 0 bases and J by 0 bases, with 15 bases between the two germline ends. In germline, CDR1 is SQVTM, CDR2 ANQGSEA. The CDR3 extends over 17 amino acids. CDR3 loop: CSVEDRGDTYSNQPQHF. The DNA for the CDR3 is TGCAGCGTTGAAGATCGGGGGGACACCTATAGCAATCAGCCCCAGCATTTT.

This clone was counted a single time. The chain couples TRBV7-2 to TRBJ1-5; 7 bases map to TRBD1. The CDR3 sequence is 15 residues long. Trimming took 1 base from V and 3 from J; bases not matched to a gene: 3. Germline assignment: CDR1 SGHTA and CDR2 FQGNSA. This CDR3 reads CASSLVRGSNQPQHF. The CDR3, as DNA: TGTGCCAGCAGCTTAGTCAGGGGGTCCAATCAGCCCCAGCATTTT.

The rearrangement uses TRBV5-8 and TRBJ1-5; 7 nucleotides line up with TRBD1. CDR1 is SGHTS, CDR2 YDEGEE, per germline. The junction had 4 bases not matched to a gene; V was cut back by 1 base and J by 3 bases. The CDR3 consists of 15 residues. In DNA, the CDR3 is TGTGCCAGCAGCTTGACAGGGGCACACAATCAGCCCCAGCATTTT. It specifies CASSLTGAHNQPQHF.

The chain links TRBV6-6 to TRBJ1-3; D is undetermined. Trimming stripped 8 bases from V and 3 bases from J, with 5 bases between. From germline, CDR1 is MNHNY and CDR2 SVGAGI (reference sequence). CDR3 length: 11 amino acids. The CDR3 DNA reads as TGTGCCAGCTTCGGTGGAAACACCATATATTTT. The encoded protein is CASFGGNTIYF.